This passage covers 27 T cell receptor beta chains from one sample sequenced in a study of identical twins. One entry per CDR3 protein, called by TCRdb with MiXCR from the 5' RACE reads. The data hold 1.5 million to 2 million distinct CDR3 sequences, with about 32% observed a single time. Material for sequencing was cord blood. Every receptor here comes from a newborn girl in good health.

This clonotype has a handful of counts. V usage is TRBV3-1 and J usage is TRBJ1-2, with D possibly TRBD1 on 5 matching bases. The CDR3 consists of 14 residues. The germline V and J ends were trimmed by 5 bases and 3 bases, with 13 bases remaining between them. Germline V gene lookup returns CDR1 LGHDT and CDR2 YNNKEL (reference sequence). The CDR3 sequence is CASSSHGTDYGYTF. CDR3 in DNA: TGTGCCAGCAGCTCACACGGGACGGACTATGGCTACACCTTC.

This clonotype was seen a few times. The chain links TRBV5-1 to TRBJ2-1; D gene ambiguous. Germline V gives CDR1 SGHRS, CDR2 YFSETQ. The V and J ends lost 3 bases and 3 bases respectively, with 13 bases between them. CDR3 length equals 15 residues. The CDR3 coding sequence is TGCGCCAGCAGCTCTAGACTGGGCCTCTACAATGAGCAGTTCTTC. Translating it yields CASSSRLGLYNEQFF. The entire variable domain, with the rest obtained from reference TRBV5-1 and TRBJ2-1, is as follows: KAGVTQTPRYLIKTRGQQVTLSCSPISGHRSVSWYQQTPGQGLQFLFEYFSETQRNKGNFPGRFSGRQFSNSRSEMNVSTLELGDSALYLCASSSRLGLYNEQFFGPGTRLTVL.

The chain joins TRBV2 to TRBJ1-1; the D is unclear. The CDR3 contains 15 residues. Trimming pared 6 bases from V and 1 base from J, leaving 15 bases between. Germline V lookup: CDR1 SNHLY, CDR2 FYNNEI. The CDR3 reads CASRPERAGNTEAFF. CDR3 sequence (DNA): TGTGCCAGCAGGCCCGAACGGGCAGGGAACACTGAAGCTTTCTTT.

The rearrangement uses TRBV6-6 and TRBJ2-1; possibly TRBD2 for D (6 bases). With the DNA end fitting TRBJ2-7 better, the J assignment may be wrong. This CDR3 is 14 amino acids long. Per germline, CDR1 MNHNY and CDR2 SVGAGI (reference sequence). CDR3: CASRDYVRGNEQYF. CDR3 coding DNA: TGTGCCAGCAGGGACTACGTCAGAGGAAATGAGCAGTACTTC.

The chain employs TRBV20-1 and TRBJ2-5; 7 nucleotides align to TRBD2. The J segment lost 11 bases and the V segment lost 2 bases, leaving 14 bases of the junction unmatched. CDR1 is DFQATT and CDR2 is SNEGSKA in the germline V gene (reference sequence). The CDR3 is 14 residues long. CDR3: CSARSGGSGNEQYF. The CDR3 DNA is TGCAGTGCTAGAAGCGGCGGGAGCGGCAATGAGCAGTACTTC.

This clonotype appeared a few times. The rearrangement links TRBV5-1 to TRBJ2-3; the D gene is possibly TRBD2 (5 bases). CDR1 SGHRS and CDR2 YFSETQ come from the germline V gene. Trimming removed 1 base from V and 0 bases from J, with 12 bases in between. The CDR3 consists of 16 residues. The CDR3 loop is CASSLKDRTSTDTQYF. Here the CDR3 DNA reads TGCGCCAGCAGCTTGAAGGACCGGACTAGCACAGATACGCAGTATTTT.

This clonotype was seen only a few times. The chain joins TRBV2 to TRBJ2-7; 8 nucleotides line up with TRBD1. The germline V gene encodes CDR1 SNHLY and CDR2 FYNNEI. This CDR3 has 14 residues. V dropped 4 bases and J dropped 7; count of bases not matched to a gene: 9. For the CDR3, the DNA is TGTGCCAGCAGTGCGGACAGGGCTCTAAGGGAGCAGTACTTC. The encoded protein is CASSADRALREQYF. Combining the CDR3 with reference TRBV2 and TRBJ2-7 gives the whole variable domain EPEVTQTPSHQVTQMGQEVILRCVPISNHLYFYWYRQILGQKVEFLVSFYNNEISEKSEIFDDQFSVERPDGSNFTLKIRSTKLEDSAMYFCASSADRALREQYFGPGTRLTVT.

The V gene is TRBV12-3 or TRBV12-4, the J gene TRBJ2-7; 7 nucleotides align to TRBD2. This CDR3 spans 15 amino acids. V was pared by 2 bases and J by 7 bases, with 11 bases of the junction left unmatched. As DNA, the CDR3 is TGTGCCAGCAGTTTAAGACTAGCCGAATACAATGAGCAGTACTTC. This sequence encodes CASSLRLAEYNEQYF.

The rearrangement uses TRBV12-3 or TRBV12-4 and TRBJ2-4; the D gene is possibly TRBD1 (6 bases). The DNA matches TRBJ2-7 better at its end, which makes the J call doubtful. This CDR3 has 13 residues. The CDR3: CASGRDMWYEQYF. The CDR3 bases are TGTGCCAGCGGTCGGGACATGTGGTACGAGCAGTACTTC.

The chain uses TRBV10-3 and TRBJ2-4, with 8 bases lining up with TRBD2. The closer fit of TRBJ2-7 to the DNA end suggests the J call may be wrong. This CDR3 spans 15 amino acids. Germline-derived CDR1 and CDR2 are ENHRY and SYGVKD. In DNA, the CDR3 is TGTGCCATCAGTGAAAGAGCGGGAGAAGCGGGCGAGCAGTACTTC. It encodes CAISERAGEAGEQYF.

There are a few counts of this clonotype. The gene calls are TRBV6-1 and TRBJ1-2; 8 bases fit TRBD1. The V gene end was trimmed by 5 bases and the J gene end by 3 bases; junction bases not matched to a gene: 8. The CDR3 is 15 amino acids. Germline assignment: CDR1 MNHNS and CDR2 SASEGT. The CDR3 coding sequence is TGTGCCAGCAGTAACCGAAGACAGGGGTACTATGGCTACACCTTC. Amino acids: CASSNRRQGYYGYTF.

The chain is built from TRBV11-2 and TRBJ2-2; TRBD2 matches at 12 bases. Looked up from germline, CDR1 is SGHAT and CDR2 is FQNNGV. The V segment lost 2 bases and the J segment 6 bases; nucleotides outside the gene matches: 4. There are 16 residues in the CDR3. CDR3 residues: CASSLRLAGAAGELFF. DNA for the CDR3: TGTGCCAGCAGCTTACGACTAGCGGGAGCCGCCGGGGAGCTGTTTTTT.

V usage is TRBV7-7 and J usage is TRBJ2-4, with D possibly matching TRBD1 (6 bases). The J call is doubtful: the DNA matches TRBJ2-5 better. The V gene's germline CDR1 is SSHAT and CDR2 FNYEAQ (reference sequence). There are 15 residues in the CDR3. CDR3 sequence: CASSLGAGADETQYF. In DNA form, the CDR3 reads TGTGCCAGCAGCTTAGGAGCAGGGGCGGATGAGACCCAGTACTTC.

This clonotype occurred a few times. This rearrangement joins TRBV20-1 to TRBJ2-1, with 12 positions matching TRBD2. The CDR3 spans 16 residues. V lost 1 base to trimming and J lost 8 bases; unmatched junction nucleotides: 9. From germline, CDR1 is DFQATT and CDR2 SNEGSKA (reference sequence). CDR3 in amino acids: CSARASGLAGRYEQFF. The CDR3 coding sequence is TGCAGTGCTAGAGCATCTGGACTAGCGGGACGCTATGAGCAGTTCTTC.

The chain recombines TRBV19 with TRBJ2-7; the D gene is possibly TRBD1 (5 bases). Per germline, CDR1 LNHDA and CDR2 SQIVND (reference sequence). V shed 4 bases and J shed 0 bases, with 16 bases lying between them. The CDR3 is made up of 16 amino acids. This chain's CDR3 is CASSKSSGPSSYEQYF. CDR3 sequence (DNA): TGTGCCAGTAGTAAATCATCAGGGCCGAGCTCCTACGAGCAGTACTTC.

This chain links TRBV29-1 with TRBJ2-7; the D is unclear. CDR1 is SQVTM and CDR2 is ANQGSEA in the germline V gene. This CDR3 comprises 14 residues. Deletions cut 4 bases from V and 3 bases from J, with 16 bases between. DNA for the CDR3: TGCAGCGTTGTTATGTGGAATTCCCTCTACGAGCAGTACTTC. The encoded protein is CSVVMWNSLYEQYF.

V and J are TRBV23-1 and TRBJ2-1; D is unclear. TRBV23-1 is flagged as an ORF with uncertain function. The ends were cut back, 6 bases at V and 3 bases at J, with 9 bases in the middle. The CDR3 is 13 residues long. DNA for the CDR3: TGCGCCAGCAGCACTCCATACTACAATGAGCAGTTCTTC. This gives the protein CASSTPYYNEQFF.

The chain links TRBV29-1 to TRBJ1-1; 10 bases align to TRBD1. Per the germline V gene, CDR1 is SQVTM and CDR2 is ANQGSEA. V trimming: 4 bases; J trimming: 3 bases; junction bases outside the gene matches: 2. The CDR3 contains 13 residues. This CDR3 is CSVGDRGDTEAFF. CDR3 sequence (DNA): TGCAGCGTTGGGGACAGGGGTGACACTGAAGCTTTCTTT.

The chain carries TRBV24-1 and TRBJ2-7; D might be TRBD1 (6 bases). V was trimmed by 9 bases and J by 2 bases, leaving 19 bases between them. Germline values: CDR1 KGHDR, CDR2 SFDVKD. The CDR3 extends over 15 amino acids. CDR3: CATGKRDIRAYEQYF. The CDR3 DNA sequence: TGTGCCACCGGAAAAAGGGACATTCGGGCCTACGAGCAGTACTTC.

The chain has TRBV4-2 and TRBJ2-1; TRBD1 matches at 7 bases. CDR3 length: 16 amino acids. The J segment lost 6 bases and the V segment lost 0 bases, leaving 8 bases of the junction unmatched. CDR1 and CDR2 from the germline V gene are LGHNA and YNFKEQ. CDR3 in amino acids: CASSQDRRQGGNEQFF. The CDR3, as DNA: TGTGCCAGCAGCCAAGATAGAAGACAGGGTGGCAATGAGCAGTTCTTC.

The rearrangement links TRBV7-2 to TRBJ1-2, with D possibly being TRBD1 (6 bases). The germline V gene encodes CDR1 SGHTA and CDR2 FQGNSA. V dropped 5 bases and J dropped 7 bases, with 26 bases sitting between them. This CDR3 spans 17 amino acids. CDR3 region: CASSPRGQFLTRGGYTF. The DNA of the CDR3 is TGTGCCAGCAGCCCCCGTGGACAGTTCCTTACAAGAGGTGGCTACACCTTC.

CDR3 residues: CASSFPGANTEAFF. The CDR3 nucleotides read TGCGCCAGCAGCTTCCCAGGAGCGAACACTGAAGCTTTCTTT. V and J are TRBV5-1 and TRBJ1-1; D is unclear. Germline lookup yields CDR1 SGHRS and CDR2 YFSETQ. The CDR3 runs to 14 residues. The V end was cut by 2 bases, the J end by 1 base, with 9 bases between.

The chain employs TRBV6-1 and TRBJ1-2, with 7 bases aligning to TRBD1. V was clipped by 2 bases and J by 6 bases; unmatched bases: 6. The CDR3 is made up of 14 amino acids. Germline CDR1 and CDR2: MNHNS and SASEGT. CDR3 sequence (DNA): TGTGCCAGCAGTGAACGCGACAGGGCCAATGGCTACACCTTC. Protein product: CASSERDRANGYTF.

For the CDR3, the DNA is TGTGCCAGCAGCTCAAATCTAATCTGGGCCTCTGGGGCCAACGTCCTGACTTTC. Its translation is CASSSNLIWASGANVLTF. The chain recombines TRBV7-9 with TRBJ2-6; the D is unclear. This CDR3 is built from 18 residues. V dropped 4 bases and J dropped 0 bases, with 16 bases sitting between them. Germline values: CDR1 SEHNR, CDR2 FQNEAQ (reference sequence).

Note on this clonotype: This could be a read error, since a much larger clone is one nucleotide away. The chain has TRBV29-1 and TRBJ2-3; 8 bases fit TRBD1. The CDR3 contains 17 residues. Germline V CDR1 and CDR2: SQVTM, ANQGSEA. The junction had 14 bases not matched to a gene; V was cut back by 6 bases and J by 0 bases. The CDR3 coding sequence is TGCAGCGTCACCGGGACAGGACTCACGATTAGCACAGATACGCAGTATTTT. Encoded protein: CSVTGTGLTISTDTQYF.

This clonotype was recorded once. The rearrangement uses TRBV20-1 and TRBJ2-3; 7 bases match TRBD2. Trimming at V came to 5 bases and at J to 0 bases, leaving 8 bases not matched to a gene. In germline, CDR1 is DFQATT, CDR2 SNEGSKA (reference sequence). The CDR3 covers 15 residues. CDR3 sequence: CSAYAGGVSTDTQYF. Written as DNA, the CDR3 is TGCAGTGCTTACGCTGGGGGGGTGAGCACAGATACGCAGTATTTT.

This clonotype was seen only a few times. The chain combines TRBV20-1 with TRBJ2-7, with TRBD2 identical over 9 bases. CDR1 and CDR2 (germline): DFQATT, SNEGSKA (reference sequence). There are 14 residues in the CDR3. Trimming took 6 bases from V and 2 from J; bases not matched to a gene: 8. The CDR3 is CSAEPTSGAYEQYF. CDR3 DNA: TGCAGTGCGGAACCGACTAGCGGAGCCTACGAGCAGTACTTC.